The next 29 T cell receptor beta chains were all read from a single sample in a study of OX40 agonist ivuxolimab in advanced cancers. The method behind the library was the immunoSEQ multiplex PCR assay. This is the immuneACCESS table as TCRdb keeps it, with only in-frame sequences that have V and J called. A part of the clones is gone; compared with another copy, unresolved V genes explain less than half, and the rest is unexplained. A total of around 26,000 clones appear in this sample, over 75% of them only once. The ten largest clones take up about half of the sample. Sequencing used CD4+ or CD8+ T cells sorted from blood, obtained in a trial of the OX40 agonist ivuxolimab. The receptors were sampled from an adult with an advanced solid tumor such as melanoma, head and neck, liver or kidney cancer.

J is TRBJ2-3 and V is TRBV27; D is unresolved. V lost 6 bases and J 2 bases, leaving 9 bases between the germline ends. Germline loops: CDR1 MNHEY, CDR2 SMNVEV (reference sequence). The CDR3 is 13 amino acids. The CDR3 spells CASSPTATDTQYF. Written as DNA, the CDR3 is TGTGCCAGCAGCCCGACCGCCACAGATACGCAGTATTTT.

The chain recombines TRBV28 with TRBJ1-2; a possible D gene is TRBD1 (5 bases). Trimming removed 3 bases at V and 8 bases at J, with 10 bases between. From germline, CDR1 is MDHEN and CDR2 SYDVKM. The CDR3 runs to 12 residues. CDR3 in DNA: TGTGCCAGCAGTTTGGGGGGGGACGGCTACACCTTC. This gives the protein CASSLGGDGYTF.

This clone showed up just once. This sequence joins TRBV19 and TRBJ2-7, with a possible D match to TRBD2 (6 bases). Trimming took 3 bases from V and 2 from J, leaving 14 bases between them. This CDR3 region has 15 residues. From germline, CDR1 is LNHDA and CDR2 SQIVND (reference sequence). CDR3 loop: CASSIGTGEPYEQYF. CDR3 nucleotides: TGTGCCAGTAGTATTGGAACGGGGGAACCCTACGAGCAGTACTTC.

V is TRBV27 and J is TRBJ2-7; D possibly corresponds to TRBD2 (7 bases). Trimming stripped 2 bases from V and 6 bases from J, with 14 bases between. The CDR3 is 14 amino acids. Germline loops: CDR1 MNHEY, CDR2 SMNVEV (reference sequence). DNA for the CDR3: TGTGCCAGCAGTTTAACGTCGGGGGGCCGCGAGCAGTACTTC. It specifies CASSLTSGGREQYF.

The rearrangement uses TRBV9 and TRBJ2-5; D uncertain. CDR3 length equals 15 residues. V was cut by 0 bases and J by 5 bases, with 14 bases left in between. Germline CDR1 SGDLS, CDR2 YYNGEE. The DNA of the CDR3 is TGTGCCAGCAGCGTAGACGGGTTGATATCGGAGACCCAGTACTTC. Translation: CASSVDGLISETQYF.

The V and J genes are TRBV28 and TRBJ2-7; 8 nucleotides match TRBD1. CDR1 is MDHEN, CDR2 SYDVKM, per germline. CDR3 length: 16 amino acids. The V segment lost 6 bases and the J segment 5 bases; nucleotides outside the gene matches: 15. The CDR3 region is CASSTDTAQGAHEQYF. The CDR3 DNA is TGTGCCAGCAGCACCGACACCGCCCAGGGGGCCCACGAGCAGTACTTC.

This clone was picked up one time. The rearrangement uses TRBV30 and TRBJ1-6, with 7 positions matching TRBD1. The V and J ends lost 8 bases and 2 bases, in that order; junction bases with no gene match: 0. Germline V CDR1 and CDR2: GTSNPN, SVGIG (reference sequence). The CDR3 has 12 amino acids. CDR3 sequence (DNA): TGTGCCACAGGGGCCTATAATTCACCCCTCCACTTT. Protein sequence: CATGAYNSPLHF. Using reference TRBV30 and TRBJ1-6 for the parts outside the CDR3, the full variable domain is SQTIHQWPATLVQPVGSPLSLECTVEGTSNPNLYWYRQAAGRGLQLLFYSVGIGQISSEVPQNLSASRPQDRQFILSSKKLLLSDSGFYLCATGAYNSPLHFGNGTRLTVT.

The rearrangement uses TRBV5-1 and TRBJ2-7; maybe TRBD2 (6 bases). Germline CDR1 SGHRS, CDR2 YFSETQ. The ends were cut back, 2 bases at V and 2 bases at J, with 8 bases in the middle. The CDR3 contains 13 residues. The CDR3 sequence: CASSFGGPYEQYF. Here the CDR3 DNA reads TGCGCCAGCAGCTTCGGGGGTCCCTACGAGCAGTACTTC.

This rearrangement joins TRBV29-1 to TRBJ2-7, with D hard to call. The V end was cut by 2 bases, the J end by 4 bases, with 18 bases between. The CDR3 has 15 amino acids. Germline loops: CDR1 SQVTM, CDR2 ANQGSEA. DNA of the CDR3: TGCAGCGTTGAACTGGCGCGAGATATCTCGTACGAGCAGTACTTC. Protein product: CSVELARDISYEQYF.

The chain employs TRBV4-1 and TRBJ2-7; TRBD1 might be the D (6 bases). CDR1 is MGHRA, CDR2 YSYEKL, per germline. Trimming took 2 bases from V and 2 from J, leaving 10 bases between them. The CDR3 runs to 14 residues. CDR3 bases: TGCGCCAGCAGCCAAAAGGGGGAGACCTACGAGCAGTACTTC. It is translated as CASSQKGETYEQYF.

To note about this clone: At one end, the junction sequence differs from germline, possibly due to a read error. This chain connects TRBV7-3 to TRBJ2-2; D is perhaps TRBD1 or TRBD2 (6 bases each). The V gene's germline CDR1 is SGHTA and CDR2 FQGTGA. The CDR3 is made up of 15 amino acids. The CDR3 reads CASSPWRGNAGELFF. The CDR3 DNA is TGTGCCAGCAGCCCTTGGAGGGGGAACGCCGGGGAGCTGTTTTTT.

Only one count was recorded for this clone. J is TRBJ2-2 and V is TRBV6-1; D not certain. Looked up from germline, CDR1 is MNHNS and CDR2 is SASEGT. The ends were cut back, 8 bases at V and 5 bases at J, with 9 bases in the middle. CDR3 length: 12 amino acids. The CDR3: CASYVQTGELFF. The CDR3, as DNA: TGTGCCAGCTACGTGCAAACCGGGGAGCTGTTTTTT.

The chain links TRBV5-8 to TRBJ2-3; D gene ambiguous. Between the trimmed V and J ends, which lost 4 bases and 1 base, there was a span of 7 bases. The CDR3 extends over 13 amino acids. The V gene's germline CDR1 is SGHTS and CDR2 YDEGEE. The CDR3 DNA follows: TGTGCCAGCAGCCTTGGGGGCACAGATACGCAGTATTTT. This sequence encodes CASSLGGTDTQYF.

The CDR3 sequence: CASSQEGTGSSYEQYF. The CDR3 DNA reads TGTGCCAGCAGCCAAGAGGGGACAGGGAGCTCCTACGAGCAGTACTTC. The chain combines TRBV14 with TRBJ2-7; 9 bases match TRBD1. The J segment lost 0 bases and the V segment lost 0 bases, leaving 3 bases of the junction unmatched. There are 16 residues in the CDR3. CDR1 SGHDN and CDR2 FVKESK come from the germline V gene.

The V call is TRBV10-1, the J call TRBJ1-4; a weak D match, TRBD1 (5 bases). V lost 6 bases to trimming and J lost 7 bases, with 9 bases between them. The length of the CDR3 is 12 residues. Germline V gives CDR1 WNHNN, CDR2 SYGVQD (reference sequence). CDR3 nucleotide sequence: TGCGCCAGCAGCTGGGACGGTGAAAAACTGTTTTTT. Translation gives CASSWDGEKLFF.

V gene TRBV19 combines with J gene TRBJ2-1; 7 bases line up with TRBD2. CDR1 and CDR2 from the germline V gene are LNHDA and SQIVND (reference sequence). This CDR3 has 14 amino acids. V shed 5 bases, J shed 2 bases, and the junction held 3 bases outside the gene matches. CDR3 protein: CASSLGGTYNEQFF. The CDR3 bases are TGTGCCAGTAGTCTGGGGGGGACCTACAATGAGCAGTTCTTC.

This chain connects TRBV2 to TRBJ2-7; weak D call: TRBD2 (6 bases). Germline V gene lookup returns CDR1 SNHLY and CDR2 FYNNEI. Deletions cut 7 bases from V and 1 base from J, with 14 bases between. This CDR3 region has 14 residues. The CDR3 DNA follows: TGTGCCAGCAAAGAGGGAGGAATTTCCTACGAGCAGTACTTC. Translated: CASKEGGISYEQYF.

V and J are TRBV6-5 and TRBJ2-7; TRBD1 aligns across 7 bases. Germline V gene lookup returns CDR1 MNHEY and CDR2 SVGAGI. Germline trimming cut 10 bases from V and 0 bases from J; bases unmatched to any gene: 12. This CDR3 is 15 amino acids long. DNA of the CDR3: TGTGCCACCCGTGGGCTGACAGGGAGCTCCTACGAGCAGTACTTC. This codes for CATRGLTGSSYEQYF.

About this clone: This sample includes further DNA sequences coding for the same CDR3. The rearrangement uses TRBV19 and TRBJ2-7; TRBD1 matches at 9 bases. V lost 7 bases and J lost 3; bases outside the gene matches: 7. This CDR3 has 14 residues. Germline V lookup: CDR1 LNHDA, CDR2 SQIVND (reference sequence). The CDR3: CASTPTGGIYEQYF. In DNA, the CDR3 is TGTGCCAGTACACCGACAGGGGGTATCTACGAGCAGTACTTC.

This chain joins TRBV19 and TRBJ2-7; D is tentatively TRBD1 or TRBD2 (5 bases each). Germline-derived CDR1 and CDR2 are LNHDA and SQIVND (reference sequence). CDR3 length equals 13 residues. Trimming cost V 1 base and J 5 bases, with 9 bases left between them. CDR3: CASSIVEGNEQYF. CDR3 coding DNA: TGTGCCAGTAGTATAGTTGAGGGGAACGAGCAGTACTTC. The variable domain in full, with the rest retrieved from reference TRBV19 and TRBJ2-7, is DGGITQSPKYLFRKEGQNVTLSCEQNLNHDAMYWYRQDPGQGLRLIYYSQIVNDFQKGDIAEGYSVSREKKESFPLTVTSAQKNPTAFYLCASSIVEGNEQYFGPGTRLTVT.

The chain is built from TRBV30 and TRBJ1-1; D uncertain. The V and J ends lost 5 bases and 1 base respectively, with 11 bases between them. The germline gives CDR1 GTSNPN, CDR2 SVGIG (reference sequence). This CDR3 is 13 amino acids long. The CDR3 spells CAWGLIKNTEAFF. The CDR3 DNA follows: TGTGCCTGGGGTTTAATCAAGAACACTGAAGCTTTCTTT.

In its sample, this clone was seen once. The V call is TRBV29-1, the J call TRBJ2-3, with TRBD2 matching over 9 bases. V lost 7 bases, J lost 4 bases, and 9 bases stayed unmatched. The CDR3 spans 14 residues. CDR1 is SQVTM, CDR2 ANQGSEA, per germline. The CDR3 DNA follows: TGCAGCGCCAATTCCGCGGGGGGGGCAGATACGCAGTATTTT. It specifies CSANSAGGADTQYF.

The chain recombines TRBV7-8 with TRBJ2-5, with D tentatively TRBD2 (6 bases). This CDR3 is built from 14 residues. V was cut by 4 bases and J by 1 base, with 10 bases left in between. From germline, CDR1 is SGHVS and CDR2 FQNEAQ. The CDR3 sequence is CASSSTGVQETQYF. The CDR3 DNA reads as TGTGCCAGCAGCTCCACGGGGGTCCAAGAGACCCAGTACTTC.

This sequence joins TRBV5-6 and TRBJ2-3; perhaps TRBD1 as D (5 bases). Per germline, CDR1 SGHDT and CDR2 YYEEEE. The CDR3 extends over 12 amino acids. V gave up 3 bases and J gave up 5 bases, with 7 bases separating them. CDR3 sequence: CASSWTQDTQYF. The DNA for the CDR3 is TGTGCCAGCAGCTGGACACAAGATACGCAGTATTTT.

V gene TRBV27 combines with J gene TRBJ2-7, with 15 bases aligning to TRBD2. CDR1 is MNHEY and CDR2 is SMNVEV in the germline V gene (reference sequence). V shed 6 bases, J shed 6 bases, and the junction held 6 bases outside the gene matches. The CDR3 length is 15 residues. CDR3 loop: CASSRTSGGAGEQYF. Here the CDR3 DNA reads TGTGCCAGCAGCCGGACTAGCGGGGGGGCGGGCGAGCAGTACTTC.

On this clone itself: An end of the junction does not agree with germline; a read error may underlie this. The chain is built from TRBV6-5 and TRBJ1-5, with no clear D. CDR1 and CDR2 from the germline V gene are MNHEY and SVGAGI. The CDR3 sequence is 14 residues long. The CDR3 protein is CASSNSVGSQPQHF. The CDR3 region has the DNA TGTGCCAGCAGTAACTCCGTGGGAAGTCAGCCCCAGCATTTT.

V gene TRBV28 combines with J gene TRBJ2-1; maybe TRBD1 (6 bases). Deletions cut 6 bases from V and 10 bases from J, with 19 bases between. From germline, CDR1 is MDHEN and CDR2 SYDVKM. There are 14 residues in the CDR3. CDR3 sequence: CASSADGQLTEQFF. The DNA for the CDR3 is TGTGCCAGCAGCGCCGACGGACAGTTAACGGAGCAGTTCTTC.

The chain is built from TRBV19 and TRBJ1-5; 7 nucleotides match TRBD1. Germline V CDR1 and CDR2: LNHDA, SQIVND (reference sequence). After removal of 6 bases from V and 0 bases from J, the junction contained 11 bases not matched to a gene. This CDR3 is built from 17 residues. This chain's CDR3 is CASRYRGLYHSNQPQHF. The CDR3 DNA reads as TGTGCCAGTAGATACAGGGGTTTATATCATAGCAATCAGCCCCAGCATTTT.

The chain links TRBV12-1 to TRBJ2-1. TRBV12-1 is annotated as a pseudogene. The CDR3 runs to 18 residues. CDR3 amino acids: CASSDPPGAGFSYNEQFF. The CDR3, as DNA: TGTGCCAGCAGTGACCCTCCAGGAGCCGGTTTCTCCTACAATGAGCAGTTCTTC.